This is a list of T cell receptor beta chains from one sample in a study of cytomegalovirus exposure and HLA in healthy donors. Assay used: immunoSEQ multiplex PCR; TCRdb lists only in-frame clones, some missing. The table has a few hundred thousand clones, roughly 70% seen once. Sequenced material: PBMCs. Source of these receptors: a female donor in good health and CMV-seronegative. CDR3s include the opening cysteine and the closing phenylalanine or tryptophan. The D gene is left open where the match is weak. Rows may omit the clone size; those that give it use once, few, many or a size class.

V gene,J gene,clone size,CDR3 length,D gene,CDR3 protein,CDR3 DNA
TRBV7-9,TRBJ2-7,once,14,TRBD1,CASSLQGIPYEQYF,TGTGCCAGCAGCCTACAGGGGATTCCCTACGAGCAGTACTTC
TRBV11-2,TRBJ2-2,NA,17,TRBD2,CASSPRASGRSTGELFF,TGTGCCAGCAGCCCAAGAGCTAGCGGGAGGTCAACCGGGGAGCTGTTTTTT
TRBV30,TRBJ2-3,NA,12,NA,CAWSVGSDTQYF,TGTGCCTGGAGTGTCGGTTCCGATACGCAGTATTTT
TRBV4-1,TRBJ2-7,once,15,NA,CASRDRTGGGYEQYF,TGCGCCAGCAGAGACCGGACAGGCGGAGGGTACGAGCAGTACTTC
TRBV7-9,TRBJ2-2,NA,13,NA,CASSLGLEGELFF,TGTGCCAGCAGCTTAGGGCTAGAAGGGGAGCTGTTTTTT
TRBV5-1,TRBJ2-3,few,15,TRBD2,CASSAGGAETGTQYF,TGCGCCAGCAGCGCCGGGGGGGCAGAGACGGGTACGCAGTATTTT
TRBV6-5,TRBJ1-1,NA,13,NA,CASTQAPGPEAFF,TGTGCCAGCACTCAAGCTCCAGGGCCTGAAGCTTTCTTT
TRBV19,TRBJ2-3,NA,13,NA,CASSNRFKDTQYF,TGTGCCAGTAGTAACAGGTTTAAGGATACGCAGTATTTT
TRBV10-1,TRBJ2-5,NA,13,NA,CASRRDLQETQYF,TGCGCCAGCAGGAGGGACTTACAAGAGACCCAGTACTTC
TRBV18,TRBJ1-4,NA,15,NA,CASSPTGTYNEKLFF,TGTGCCAGCTCACCTACAGGGACCTATAATGAAAAACTGTTTTTT
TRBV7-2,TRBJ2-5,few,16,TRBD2,CASSTGLAGGLGTQYF,TGTGCCAGCAGCACAGGACTAGCGGGAGGGCTTGGGACCCAGTACTTC
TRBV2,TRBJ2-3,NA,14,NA,CASSFAVDADTQYF,TGTGCCAGCTCCTTCGCCGTAGATGCAGATACGCAGTATTTT
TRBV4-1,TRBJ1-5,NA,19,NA,CASSPQGQTGSRGNQPQHF,TGCGCCAGCAGCCCCCAGGGGCAGACGGGAAGCCGGGGCAATCAGCCCCAGCATTTT
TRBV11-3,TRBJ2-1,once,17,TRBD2,CASSPRTGTSGRKEQFF,TGTGCCAGCAGCCCCCGAACCGGGACTAGCGGGAGAAAAGAGCAGTTCTTC
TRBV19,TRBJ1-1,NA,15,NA,CASSIEELPYTEAFF,TGTGCCAGTAGTATCGAGGAGTTACCGTACACTGAAGCTTTCTTT
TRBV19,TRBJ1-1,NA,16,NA,CASSLGPKTGNTEAFF,TGTGCCAGTAGCCTAGGACCCAAGACAGGAAACACTGAAGCTTTCTTT
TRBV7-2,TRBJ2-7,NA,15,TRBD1,CASSPSRDRNYEQYF,TGTGCCAGCAGCCCCAGCAGGGACAGGAACTACGAGCAGTACTTC
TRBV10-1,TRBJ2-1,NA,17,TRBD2,CASSAGGRGGIDGEQFF,TGCGCCAGCAGTGCGGGGGGGCGCGGTGGAATCGATGGTGAGCAGTTCTTC
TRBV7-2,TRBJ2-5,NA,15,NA,CASSFQGRLQETQYF,TGTGCCAGCAGCTTCCAGGGGCGTCTGCAAGAGACCCAGTACTTC
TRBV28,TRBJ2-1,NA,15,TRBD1,CASSLKSGGYNEQFF,TGTGCCAGCAGTCTCAAATCAGGGGGCTACAATGAGCAGTTCTTC
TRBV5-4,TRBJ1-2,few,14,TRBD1,CASSLDRGAYGYTF,TGTGCCAGCAGCTTGGACAGGGGCGCCTATGGCTACACCTTC
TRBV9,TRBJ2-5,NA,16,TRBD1,CASSASLTGVGETQYF,TGTGCCAGCAGCGCCAGTTTGACAGGGGTCGGCGAGACCCAGTACTTC
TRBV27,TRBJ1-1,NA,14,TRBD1,CASSSGGRGREAFF,TGTGCCAGCAGTTCAGGGGGGAGAGGGCGTGAAGCTTTCTTT
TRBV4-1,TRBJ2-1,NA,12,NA,CASSQPRNEQFF,TGCGCCAGCAGCCAACCGAGGAATGAGCAGTTCTTC
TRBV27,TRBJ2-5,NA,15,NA,CASRKDLGNQETQYF,TGTGCCAGCAGGAAGGATCTAGGCAATCAAGAGACCCAGTACTTC
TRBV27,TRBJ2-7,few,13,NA,CASSSQAGYEQYF,TGTGCCAGCAGTTCCCAAGCGGGCTACGAGCAGTACTTC
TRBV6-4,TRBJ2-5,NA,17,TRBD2,CASPWGLAGEGQETQYF,TGTGCCAGCCCTTGGGGACTAGCGGGAGAGGGGCAAGAGACCCAGTACTTC
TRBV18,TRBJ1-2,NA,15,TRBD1,CASSSGTGGKNGYTF,TGTGCCAGCTCATCCGGGACAGGGGGGAAGAATGGCTACACCTTC
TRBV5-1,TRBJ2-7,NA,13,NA,CASSLEDSYEQYF,TGCGCCAGCAGCTTGGAAGACAGCTACGAGCAGTACTTC
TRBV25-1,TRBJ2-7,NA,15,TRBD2,CASSAGLAGIYEQYF,TGTGCCAGCAGTGCAGGACTAGCGGGGATCTACGAGCAGTACTTC
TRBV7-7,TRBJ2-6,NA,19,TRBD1,CASSATPRTGTSGANVLTF,TGTGCTAGCAGCGCCACTCCACGGACAGGAACCTCTGGGGCCAACGTCCTGACTTTC
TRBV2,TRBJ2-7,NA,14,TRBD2,CASSWTSDNYEQYF,TGTGCCAGCTCGTGGACTAGCGACAACTACGAGCAGTACTTC
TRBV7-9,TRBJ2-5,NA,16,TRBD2,CASSPTSGRASETQYF,TGTGCCAGCAGCCCGACTAGCGGGAGGGCTTCAGAGACCCAGTACTTC
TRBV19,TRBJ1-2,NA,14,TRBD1,CASTPDREGGGYTF,TGTGCCAGTACCCCGGACAGGGAAGGGGGTGGCTACACCTTC
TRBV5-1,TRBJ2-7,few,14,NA,CASSLEGTFYEQYF,TGCGCCAGCAGCTTGGAAGGGACATTCTACGAGCAGTACTTC
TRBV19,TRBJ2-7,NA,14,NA,CASSQARSSYEQYF,TGTGCCAGTAGCCAGGCCAGATCCTCCTACGAGCAGTACTTC
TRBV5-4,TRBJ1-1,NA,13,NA,CASSPQQGLEAFF,TGTGCCAGCAGCCCCCAGCAGGGCCTTGAAGCTTTCTTT
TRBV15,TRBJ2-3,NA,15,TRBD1,CATSSRDRGTDTQYF,TGTGCCACCAGCAGCCGGGACAGAGGCACAGATACGCAGTATTTT
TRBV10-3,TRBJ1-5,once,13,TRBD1,CAIGGQQDQPQHF,TGTGCCATCGGGGGACAGCAAGATCAGCCCCAGCATTTT
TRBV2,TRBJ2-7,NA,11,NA,CASRTTQEQYF,TGTGCCAGCAGGACGACTCAGGAGCAGTACTTC
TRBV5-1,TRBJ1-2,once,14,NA,CASSSGTPNYGYTF,TGCGCCAGCAGCTCCGGGACACCTAACTATGGCTACACCTTC
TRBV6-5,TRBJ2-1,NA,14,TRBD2,CASSRGLALNEQFF,TGTGCCAGCAGCCGCGGACTAGCGCTCAATGAGCAGTTCTTC